This entry concerns a single T cell receptor (beta chain). This entry belongs to a study of blood T cell repertoires in COVID-19. The germline V and J ends were trimmed by 6 bases and 8 bases, with 14 bases remaining between them. This CDR3 is 13 amino acids long. CDR1 and CDR2 from the germline V gene are SNHLY and FYNNEI. How the authors handled the data: Counts of nucleated cells, estimated from reference gene primer amplification, were obtained. The assay was immunoSEQ multiplex PCR, and TCRdb's table has in-frame clones only and misses some. V and J calls and clone size follow that table, whereas D and trimming were derived from the DNA. Seen here are 69,000 or so clones, roughly four fifths observed once, and the top ten hold more than 9.5%.

This TCR was sampled from a woman of 80 years or more with acute or convalescent COVID-19. Sequencing was carried out using peripheral blood. This rearrangement joins TRBV2 to TRBJ2-1, with D maybe TRBD2 (5 bases). CDR3 protein: CASRQDSTDEQFF. In DNA, the CDR3 is TGTGCCAGCAGGCAGGACTCGACGGATGAGCAGTTCTTC.